Described below is a single T cell receptor beta chain sequence and its context. Its specificity is not known. The CDR3 has 16 residues. V lost 5 bases and J lost 6; bases outside the gene matches: 13. Germline V gene lookup returns CDR1 LNHNV and CDR2 YYDKDF (reference sequence). This sample was included in a study of T cell responses to AZD1222 COVID-19 vaccine. Across the study: Second-dose intervals near 4 or 12 weeks were combined.

Points from the study as a whole: The breadth and depth of Spike-specific TCRs increased once two AZD1222 doses had been given. Of spike-specific TCRs, nearly half reportedly target regions left unmutated in variants. Repertoires were collected only later (after the peak T cell response had occurred).

The protocol was immunoSEQ multiplex PCR, while the TCRdb copy is restricted to in-frame clones and leaves out a portion. The sample lists 90,000 to 120,000 clones, about 90% seen once, with roughly a fifth in the top ten. The rearrangement joins TRBV15 to TRBJ1-5, with TRBD1 matching over 7 bases. The sample in question was peripheral blood, obtained on day 0 of AZD1222 vaccination. The sequence derives from an adult in good health. CDR3 sequence (DNA): TGTGCCACCAGCCATTCCGACAGGGTCGATACTCAGCCCCAGCATTTT. It translates to CATSHSDRVDTQPQHF.